Shown below are 19 T cell receptor beta chains from a single sample sequenced in a study of shared clonotypes between healthy human individuals (dated by TCRdb to the early 2020s). For the CD8 naive samples, CD45RO-negative cells were positively selected for CCR7, yielding a CD45RA+CCR7+ population from which TemRA cells were excluded. To prepare the library, the immunoSEQ multiplex PCR assay was applied. The table was pulled from immuneACCESS by TCRdb, which kept in-frame rearrangements only. Such tables lose some clones; where checked, under half of the loss comes from unresolved V genes, and the rest has no known cause. The table for this sample lists nearly 2 million clones; about 94% of them were counted only once. Jointly, the top ten make up approximately 1.2% of the sample. Sequenced: naive CD8+ T cells sorted from blood. The intended sense of this specimen's cell subset or site label: CD45RA+CCR7+. The receptors stem from a man aged 18 to 35 in good health.

This CDR3 is CSVAPQGWTYEQYF. DNA of the CDR3: TGCAGCGTTGCCCCACAGGGGTGGACCTACGAGCAGTACTTC. The chain employs TRBV29-1 and TRBJ2-7; TRBD1 matches at 7 bases. Germline loops: CDR1 SQVTM, CDR2 ANQGSEA. The CDR3 covers 14 residues. V dropped 4 bases and J dropped 2; count of bases not matched to a gene: 8.

This chain uses TRBV6-5 with TRBJ2-3, with TRBD1 matching 9 bases. CDR3 length: 14 amino acids. The V gene's germline CDR1 is MNHEY and CDR2 SVGAGI. Unmatched junction bases numbered 4, after V lost 4 bases and J lost 5 bases. The CDR3 spells CASSSGQGRDTQYF. The CDR3 DNA follows: TGTGCCAGCAGTTCGGGACAGGGACGAGATACGCAGTATTTT.

V usage is TRBV7-9 and J usage is TRBJ2-5; 7 nucleotides agree with TRBD2. The V and J ends lost 2 bases and 5 bases, in that order; junction bases with no gene match: 5. The CDR3 covers 14 residues. Germline V gene sequence: CDR1 SEHNR, CDR2 FQNEAQ (reference sequence). The CDR3 DNA follows: TGTGCCAGCAGCTTACCGGGACTACCGGAGACCCAGTACTTC. Translated: CASSLPGLPETQYF.

V gene TRBV5-6 combines with J gene TRBJ2-7, with 9 bases that match TRBD2. The CDR3 length is 12 residues. Germline assignment: CDR1 SGHDT and CDR2 YYEEEE. V lost 3 bases to trimming and J lost 7 bases; unmatched junction nucleotides: 2. The CDR3, as DNA: TGTGCCAGCAGCTACGGACTAGCGGAGCAGTACTTC. Protein: CASSYGLAEQYF. Looking up the rest from reference TRBV5-6 and TRBJ2-7 gives the full variable domain: DAGVTQSPTHLIKTRGQQVTLRCSPKSGHDTVSWYQQALGQGPQFIFQYYEEEERQRGNFPDRFSGHQFPNYSSELNVNALLLGDSALYLCASSYGLAEQYFGPGTRLTVT.

V is TRBV5-1 and J is TRBJ2-7; 12 bases align to TRBD2. V lost 0 bases, J lost 5 bases, and 6 bases stayed unmatched. Germline values: CDR1 SGHRS, CDR2 YFSETQ. The CDR3 loop spans 16 amino acids. CDR3 residues: CASSLDPSGGADEQYF. The CDR3 nucleotides read TGCGCCAGCAGCTTGGATCCTAGCGGGGGGGCGGACGAGCAGTACTTC.

The chain couples TRBV30 to TRBJ2-6; D is unresolved. This CDR3 contains 12 residues. The germline gives CDR1 GTSNPN, CDR2 SVGIG (reference sequence). The V end was cut by 5 bases, the J end by 1 base, with 3 bases between. The CDR3 DNA is TGTGCCTGGGAATCTGGGGCCAACGTCCTGACTTTC. It specifies CAWESGANVLTF.

The chain joins TRBV27 to TRBJ1-5, with TRBD1 as a possible D gene (5 bases). Trimming pared 5 bases from V and 5 bases from J, leaving 22 bases between. This CDR3 has 17 amino acids. Germline-derived CDR1 and CDR2 are MNHEY and SMNVEV (reference sequence). CDR3 coding DNA: TGTGCCAGCAGTCGGGCCGGGACTGGGATGTTCCATCAGCCCCAGCATTTT. It encodes CASSRAGTGMFHQPQHF.

The chain has TRBV4-1 and TRBJ2-2, with 7 bases aligning to TRBD2. CDR3 length equals 16 residues. The germline V gene has CDR1 MGHRA and CDR2 YSYEKL. The V segment lost 4 bases and the J segment 6 bases; nucleotides outside the gene matches: 11. Written as DNA, the CDR3 is TGCGCCAGCAGCCCCCTACAAGCGGGGAAGGCCGGGGAGCTGTTTTTT. It translates to CASSPLQAGKAGELFF.

Worth noting for this clone: The same CDR3 also results from other DNA sequences found in this sample. The rearrangement links TRBV27 to TRBJ2-5, with 7 bases lining up with TRBD2. Trimming took 3 bases from V and 3 from J; bases not matched to a gene: 1. Germline V lookup: CDR1 MNHEY, CDR2 SMNVEV (reference sequence). This CDR3 spans 13 amino acids. The CDR3 reads CASSLSGEETQYF. The CDR3 nucleotides are TGTGCCAGCAGTTTGAGCGGGGAAGAGACCCAGTACTTC.

The chain links TRBV9 to TRBJ2-7, with D perhaps TRBD1 or TRBD2 (5 bases each). Germline V lookup: CDR1 SGDLS, CDR2 YYNGEE. The length of the CDR3 is 15 residues. V dropped 4 bases and J dropped 5 bases, with 19 bases sitting between them. CDR3 residues: CASSFGPEGRDEQYF. The CDR3 bases are TGTGCCAGCAGCTTCGGCCCCGAGGGGCGCGACGAGCAGTACTTC. Combining the CDR3 with reference TRBV9 and TRBJ2-7 gives the whole variable domain DSGVTQTPKHLITATGQRVTLRCSPRSGDLSVYWYQQSLDQGLQFLIQYYNGEERAKGNILERFSAQQFPDLHSELNLSSLELGDSALYFCASSFGPEGRDEQYFGPGTRLTVT.

This sequence joins TRBV5-6 and TRBJ1-1; 7 bases align to TRBD1. CDR3 length: 12 residues. Unmatched junction bases numbered 6, after V lost 3 bases and J lost 10 bases. The germline CDR1 and CDR2 sequences are SGHDT and YYEEEE. CDR3 DNA sequence: TGTGCCAGCAGCTGGGAGGGGGCAGGAGCTTTCTTT. Its protein product is CASSWEGAGAFF.

The chain combines TRBV27 with TRBJ2-7; 7 nucleotides match TRBD2. The CDR3 runs 18 residues. Losses at the gene ends were 0 bases for V and 5 bases for J; bases not matched to a gene: 16. CDR1 and CDR2 from the germline V gene are MNHEY and SMNVEV (reference sequence). CDR3 sequence: CASSLSTAGATRINEQYF. Written as DNA, the CDR3 is TGTGCCAGCAGTTTATCGACGGCGGGAGCTACCCGCATCAACGAGCAGTACTTC.

This chain links TRBV7-2 with TRBJ2-7, with TRBD1 identical over 7 bases. This CDR3 region has 16 residues. Trimming removed 5 bases from V and 0 bases from J; junction bases left unmatched: 10. Germline loops: CDR1 SGHTA, CDR2 FQGNSA. CDR3 nucleotides: TGTGCCAGCAGCACTGCTTCCGGGACAGCCTCCTACGAGCAGTACTTC. Translation gives CASSTASGTASYEQYF.

This chain connects TRBV10-2 to TRBJ2-7; a possible D gene is TRBD2 (5 bases). The germline V and J ends were trimmed by 3 bases and 6 bases, with 15 bases remaining between them. CDR3 size: 14 residues. Germline CDR1 and CDR2: WSHSY and SAAADI. The CDR3 DNA sequence: TGCGCCAGCAGTGATGGACTCAACAGAGGCGAGCAGTACTTC. It specifies CASSDGLNRGEQYF.

The chain recombines TRBV13 with TRBJ1-2; no clear D. The V gene's germline CDR1 is PRHDT and CDR2 FYEKMQ (reference sequence). Trimming stripped 5 bases from V and 0 bases from J, with 13 bases between. The length of the CDR3 is 15 residues. The CDR3 protein is CASSALFLANYGYTF. CDR3 nucleotides: TGTGCCAGCAGCGCACTATTCTTAGCTAACTATGGCTACACCTTC.

This clone was counted a few times. The rearrangement links TRBV4-1 to TRBJ1-5; D possibly corresponds to TRBD1 (6 bases). The V gene's germline CDR1 is MGHRA and CDR2 YSYEKL. Trimming removed 4 bases from V and 3 bases from J, with 16 bases in between. CDR3 length: 16 residues. The CDR3 region has the DNA TGCGCCAGCAGCCTTGAGCCGGGGGGCGTCAATCAGCCCCAGCATTTT. It yields the protein CASSLEPGGVNQPQHF.

This rearrangement joins TRBV4-1 to TRBJ2-7, with 9 bases that match TRBD1. This CDR3 has 15 residues. V dropped 3 bases and J dropped 3; count of bases not matched to a gene: 6. Per the germline V gene, CDR1 is MGHRA and CDR2 is YSYEKL. The CDR3 loop reads CASSQGPGQGYEQYF. The CDR3 bases are TGCGCCAGCAGCCAGGGACCGGGACAGGGCTACGAGCAGTACTTC.

This rearrangement joins TRBV11-2 to TRBJ2-7; no clear D. Trimming pared 4 bases from V and 2 bases from J, leaving 21 bases between. CDR3 length: 17 amino acids. CDR1 SGHAT and CDR2 FQNNGV come from the germline V gene. CDR3 DNA sequence: TGTGCCAGCAGCTCATCCCCCTCTTTGTATAAGGCCTACGAGCAGTACTTC. Residues: CASSSSPSLYKAYEQYF.

The chain joins TRBV4-1 to TRBJ2-7; 8 bases line up with TRBD2. The germline V gene has CDR1 MGHRA and CDR2 YSYEKL. The trim removed 0 bases at V and 5 bases at J, leaving 6 bases unmatched. The CDR3 runs 15 residues. DNA of the CDR3: TGCGCCAGCAGCCAAGACCGCGGGGGGCCTAACGAGCAGTACTTC. Residues: CASSQDRGGPNEQYF.